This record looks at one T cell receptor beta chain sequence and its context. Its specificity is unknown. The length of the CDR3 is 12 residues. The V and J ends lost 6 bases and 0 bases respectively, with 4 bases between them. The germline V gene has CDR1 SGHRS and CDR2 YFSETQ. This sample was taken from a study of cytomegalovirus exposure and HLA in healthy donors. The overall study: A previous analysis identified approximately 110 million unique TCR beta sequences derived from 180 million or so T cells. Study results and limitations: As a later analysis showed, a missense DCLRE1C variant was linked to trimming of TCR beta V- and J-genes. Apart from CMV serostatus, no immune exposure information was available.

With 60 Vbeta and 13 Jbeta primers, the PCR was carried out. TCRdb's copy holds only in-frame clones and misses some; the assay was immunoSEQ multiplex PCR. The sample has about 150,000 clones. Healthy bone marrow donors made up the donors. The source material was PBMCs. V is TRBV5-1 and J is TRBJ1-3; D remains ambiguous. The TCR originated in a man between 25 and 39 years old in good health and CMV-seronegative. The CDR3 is CASMSSGNTIYF. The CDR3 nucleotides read TGCGCCAGCATGAGCTCTGGAAACACCATATATTTT.